The rows below give T cell receptor beta chains drawn from one sample of a study of T cell changes during pregnancy in multiple sclerosis. Profiling relied on immunoSEQ multiplex PCR, and the TCRdb table lists in-frame clones only, not all of them. This table holds fewer than 90,000 clones, roughly 89% found once. Sequencing was performed on peripheral blood, taken in the second trimester of pregnancy. These TCRs come from a female donor with multiple sclerosis, enrolled in a pregnancy study. The CDR3 runs from the conserved cysteine through the conserved F or W. The order of the fields is CDR3 length, J gene, clone size, V gene, D gene, CDR3 protein, CDR3 DNA. A D gene is named only where the DNA matches it firmly. Where a row states a size, it is once, few, many or the class of an expanded clone; other rows omit it.

CDR3 length: 16
J gene: TRBJ2-7
clone size: -
V gene: TRBV6-6
D gene: TRBD1
CDR3 protein: CASSYGRGQGANEQYF
CDR3 DNA: TGTGCCAGCAGTTACGGGAGGGGACAGGGGGCCAACGAGCAGTACTTC

CDR3 length: 14
J gene: TRBJ2-7
clone size: -
V gene: TRBV18
D gene: -
CDR3 protein: CASSPGVGTYEQYF
CDR3 DNA: TGTGCCAGCTCACCCGGGGTCGGAACCTACGAGCAGTACTTC

CDR3 length: 14
J gene: TRBJ1-3
clone size: -
V gene: TRBV7-9
D gene: -
CDR3 protein: CASRTRQGGNTIYF
CDR3 DNA: TGTGCCAGCAGAACCCGGCAGGGGGGAAACACCATATATTTT

CDR3 length: 14
J gene: TRBJ1-1
clone size: -
V gene: TRBV2
D gene: TRBD1
CDR3 protein: CASRTGGEDTEAFF
CDR3 DNA: TGTGCCAGCAGGACAGGGGGCGAGGACACTGAAGCTTTCTTT

CDR3 length: 17
J gene: TRBJ2-2
clone size: -
V gene: TRBV5-5
D gene: -
CDR3 protein: CASSRPVKPPNTGELFF
CDR3 DNA: TGTGCCAGCAGCCGCCCGGTAAAGCCACCGAACACCGGGGAGCTGTTTTTT

CDR3 length: 17
J gene: TRBJ1-6
clone size: -
V gene: TRBV11-2
D gene: TRBD1
CDR3 protein: CASSSRREGANNSPLHF
CDR3 DNA: TGTGCCAGCAGCTCGAGGCGGGAGGGGGCAAATAATTCACCCCTCCACTTT

CDR3 length: 18
J gene: TRBJ1-2
clone size: -
V gene: TRBV4-3
D gene: TRBD1
CDR3 protein: CASSQTRQGARGFGGYTF
CDR3 DNA: TGCGCCAGCAGCCAAACACGACAGGGGGCGCGGGGATTCGGTGGCTACACCTTC

CDR3 length: 14
J gene: TRBJ1-2
clone size: -
V gene: TRBV7-6
D gene: TRBD1
CDR3 protein: CASSLGQGGEGYTF
CDR3 DNA: TGTGCCAGCAGCTTAGGACAGGGAGGTGAGGGCTACACCTTC

CDR3 length: 21
J gene: TRBJ1-4
clone size: -
V gene: TRBV4-2
D gene: TRBD1
CDR3 protein: CASSQGLAGQGAYWTNEKLFF
CDR3 DNA: TGTGCCAGCAGCCAAGGTCTCGCGGGACAGGGGGCCTATTGGACTAATGAAAAACTGTTTTTT

CDR3 length: 14
J gene: TRBJ2-2
clone size: -
V gene: TRBV7-3
D gene: -
CDR3 protein: CASSSLDLVGELFF
CDR3 DNA: TGTGCCAGCAGCTCCCTAGATCTGGTAGGGGAGCTGTTTTTT

CDR3 length: 15
J gene: TRBJ1-3
clone size: once
V gene: TRBV7-2
D gene: -
CDR3 protein: CASSEGAVTGNTIYF
CDR3 DNA: TGTGCCAGCAGCGAAGGGGCCGTAACTGGAAACACCATATATTTT

CDR3 length: 13
J gene: TRBJ2-1
clone size: few
V gene: TRBV6-4
D gene: TRBD2
CDR3 protein: CASSDGTTNEQFF
CDR3 DNA: TGTGCCAGCAGTGACGGGACTACCAATGAGCAGTTCTTC

CDR3 length: 16
J gene: TRBJ2-5
clone size: -
V gene: TRBV7-8
D gene: -
CDR3 protein: CASSKTGGTVKSTQYF
CDR3 DNA: TGTGCCAGCAGCAAAACGGGGGGCACGGTTAAGTCGACCCAGTACTTC

CDR3 length: 16
J gene: TRBJ2-5
clone size: once
V gene: TRBV5-1
D gene: TRBD2
CDR3 protein: CASSLEVSGGWETQYF
CDR3 DNA: TGCGCCAGCAGCTTGGAAGTTAGCGGGGGTTGGGAGACCCAGTACTTC

CDR3 length: 11
J gene: TRBJ2-5
clone size: -
V gene: TRBV20-1
D gene: -
CDR3 protein: CRSLARETQYF
CDR3 DNA: TGCAGGTCCCTAGCGAGGGAGACCCAGTACTTC

CDR3 length: 15
J gene: TRBJ1-2
clone size: -
V gene: TRBV15
D gene: TRBD1
CDR3 protein: CATSREGQANYGYTF
CDR3 DNA: TGTGCCACCAGCAGAGAAGGACAGGCTAACTATGGCTACACCTTC

CDR3 length: 16
J gene: TRBJ2-2
clone size: -
V gene: TRBV30
D gene: -
CDR3 protein: CACPSRVPAVTGELFF
CDR3 DNA: TGTGCCTGTCCCTCCCGGGTCCCGGCGGTCACCGGGGAGCTGTTTTTT

CDR3 length: 15
J gene: TRBJ1-4
clone size: once
V gene: TRBV5-8
D gene: -
CDR3 protein: CASSLGDRSDEKLFF
CDR3 DNA: TGTGCCAGCAGCTTGGGCGACAGAAGTGATGAAAAACTGTTTTTT

CDR3 length: 15
J gene: TRBJ2-2
clone size: -
V gene: TRBV6-1
D gene: TRBD2
CDR3 protein: CASSLAGGTTGELFF
CDR3 DNA: TGTGCCAGCAGTCTAGCGGGGGGGACCACCGGGGAGCTGTTTTTT

CDR3 length: 17
J gene: TRBJ2-5
clone size: -
V gene: TRBV11-2
D gene: TRBD2
CDR3 protein: CASSSTRSGALQETQYF
CDR3 DNA: TGTGCCAGCAGCTCAACACGTAGCGGGGCCCTCCAAGAGACCCAGTACTTC

CDR3 length: 17
J gene: TRBJ2-4
clone size: once
V gene: TRBV4-1
D gene: -
CDR3 protein: CASSQTGTLGVRDIQYF
CDR3 DNA: TGCGCCAGCAGCCAGACCGGGACACTTGGGGTAAGGGACATTCAGTACTTC

CDR3 length: 16
J gene: TRBJ2-1
clone size: -
V gene: TRBV7-6
D gene: TRBD2
CDR3 protein: CASSLFQRGIENEQFF
CDR3 DNA: TGTGCCAGCAGCTTATTCCAGCGGGGTATTGAGAATGAGCAGTTCTTC

CDR3 length: 13
J gene: TRBJ1-1
clone size: -
V gene: TRBV6-5
D gene: -
CDR3 protein: CASSSGRGWEAFF
CDR3 DNA: TGTGCCAGCAGTTCAGGTCGGGGGTGGGAAGCTTTCTTT

CDR3 length: 14
J gene: TRBJ2-5
clone size: -
V gene: TRBV2
D gene: TRBD1
CDR3 protein: CASSWDRGGQTQYF
CDR3 DNA: TGTGCCAGCAGTTGGGACAGGGGTGGACAGACCCAGTACTTC

CDR3 length: 18
J gene: TRBJ2-5
clone size: -
V gene: TRBV5-1
D gene: TRBD2
CDR3 protein: CASSSLAGGPSGQETQYF
CDR3 DNA: TGCGCCAGCAGCTCGCTAGCGGGGGGCCCTAGCGGACAAGAGACCCAGTACTTC

CDR3 length: 13
J gene: TRBJ1-1
clone size: -
V gene: TRBV6-5
D gene: -
CDR3 protein: CASSWAGGTEAFF
CDR3 DNA: TGTGCCAGCAGTTGGGCAGGAGGCACTGAAGCTTTCTTT

CDR3 length: 14
J gene: TRBJ1-2
clone size: -
V gene: TRBV27
D gene: TRBD1
CDR3 protein: CASSFRGQGSGYTF
CDR3 DNA: TGTGCCAGCAGTTTTCGAGGACAGGGCAGTGGCTACACCTTC

CDR3 length: 14
J gene: TRBJ2-7
clone size: -
V gene: TRBV11-1
D gene: TRBD2
CDR3 protein: CASSYQRGGYEQYF
CDR3 DNA: TGTGCCAGCAGCTACCAGCGGGGGGGGTACGAGCAGTACTTC

CDR3 length: 16
J gene: TRBJ2-7
clone size: -
V gene: TRBV18
D gene: -
CDR3 protein: CASSPRLDWSSYEQYF
CDR3 DNA: TGTGCCAGCTCACCCCGATTAGACTGGAGCTCCTACGAGCAGTACTTC

CDR3 length: 11
J gene: TRBJ2-7
clone size: -
V gene: TRBV30
D gene: TRBD2
CDR3 protein: CACGGAYEQYF
CDR3 DNA: TGTGCCTGCGGGGGGGCATACGAGCAGTACTTC

CDR3 length: 13
J gene: TRBJ1-2
clone size: -
V gene: TRBV7-2
D gene: -
CDR3 protein: CASSLKEIGQGAF
CDR3 DNA: TGTGCCAGCAGCTTGAAAGAGATAGGGCAAGGGGCCTTC

CDR3 length: 13
J gene: TRBJ1-2
clone size: -
V gene: TRBV30
D gene: -
CDR3 protein: CAWNVEVNYGYTF
CDR3 DNA: TGTGCCTGGAACGTAGAGGTTAACTATGGCTACACCTTC

CDR3 length: 17
J gene: TRBJ1-2
clone size: -
V gene: TRBV7-2
D gene: TRBD1
CDR3 protein: CASSSTSRDRGRNGYTF
CDR3 DNA: TGTGCCAGCAGCTCGACGTCCCGGGACAGGGGGAGAAATGGCTACACCTTC